This TCR beta chain was identified in a study of T-cell memory formation after mild COVID-19. Study as a whole: Most TCR clusters belonged to a single donor. Study outcomes and limitations: Clonal second-wave expansions that peaked on day 37 had unconfirmed SARS-CoV-2 specificity. Cross-reactive memory appears to have joined, as suggested by some responding clones showing up in pre-infection memory.

The V end lost 0 bases, the J end lost 6 bases, and 8 bases lay between the germline ends. The CDR3 is 14 residues long. The germline V gene encodes CDR1 SEHNR and CDR2 FQNEAQ (reference sequence). Constant-segment primers and 5'RACE yielded cDNA libraries for TCR alpha and TCR beta, each carrying sample barcodes and UMIs. TCRdb processed the 5' RACE reads anew with MiXCR; each CDR3 protein has one entry. Of hundreds of thousands of distinct CDR3 sequences listed, about a fifth were seen once; the top ten hold approximately 8%. This clonotype was seen only a few times. Its cognate antigen is unknown. The sequence came from an adult woman who had mild COVID-19 (a few samples of this study predate the infection). Cell type and time point are not known. The V and J genes are TRBV7-9 and TRBJ1-4; D unclear. Sequenced: PBMCs or a T cell subset sorted from them (not recorded which). CDR3 sequence (DNA): TGTGCCAGCAGCTTAGCGAATAGTTATGAAAAACTGTTTTTT. Its protein product is CASSLANSYEKLFF.